This entry lists 26 T cell receptor beta chains sequenced from one sample in a study of blood T cell repertoires in COVID-19. TCRdb's table, derived via immunoSEQ multiplex PCR, lists solely in-frame clones and lacks some. The data contain 250,000 to 350,000 clones, about 91% of them seen just once; the ten biggest clones take up 12%. Sample: peripheral blood. The source of these receptors is a woman aged 55-69 years with acute or convalescent COVID-19.

The chain employs TRBV6-5 and TRBJ1-4; 9 bases fit TRBD1. Looked up from germline, CDR1 is MNHEY and CDR2 is SVGAGI. This CDR3 has 15 amino acids. V lost 0 bases to trimming and J lost 8 bases; unmatched junction nucleotides: 4. Here the CDR3 DNA reads TGTGCCAGCAGTTACTCGTGGACAGGGGAAGAAAAACTGTTTTTT. Its translation: CASSYSWTGEEKLFF.

This chain connects TRBV6-6 to TRBJ2-3; D is possibly TRBD2 (6 bases). Germline CDR1 is MNHNY and CDR2 is SVGAGI (reference sequence). The CDR3 is made up of 14 amino acids. Between the trimmed V and J ends, which lost 4 bases and 3 bases, there was a span of 11 bases. CDR3 in DNA: TGTGCCAGCAGTTCCCGGGGGAGGACAGATACGCAGTATTTT. As protein: CASSSRGRTDTQYF.

The V and J genes are TRBV11-2 and TRBJ1-3, with 7 bases lining up with TRBD1. J lost 0 bases, V lost 5 bases, and 7 bases had no gene match. CDR3 length: 16 residues. Per germline, CDR1 SGHAT and CDR2 FQNNGV. In nucleotides, the CDR3 is TGTGCCAGCAGCCTCACGGACAGGCTCTCTGGAAACACCATATATTTT. Amino acid sequence: CASSLTDRLSGNTIYF. The variable domain in full, with the rest retrieved from reference TRBV11-2 and TRBJ1-3, is EAGVAQSPRYKIIEKRQSVAFWCNPISGHATLYWYQQILGQGPKLLIQFQNNGVVDDSQLPKDRFSAERLKGVDSTLKIQPAKLEDSAVYLCASSLTDRLSGNTIYFGEGSWLTVV.

To note about this clone: At the DNA level, this CDR3 is encoded by other sequences in the same sample as well. The genes are TRBV18 and TRBJ1-2; no clear D gene. CDR3 size: 13 residues. V was clipped by 3 bases and J by 3 bases, with 8 bases between them. Germline V lookup: CDR1 KGHSH, CDR2 LQKENI. The CDR3 DNA reads TGTGCCAGCTCACCGAGCGGGGACTATGGCTACACCTTC. The encoded protein is CASSPSGDYGYTF.

The chain joins TRBV7-9 to TRBJ2-7; D might be TRBD2 (5 bases). With 5 bases removed from V and 2 bases from J, the gap between germline ends came to 13 bases. CDR1 is SEHNR and CDR2 is FQNEAQ in the germline V gene (reference sequence). There are 14 residues in the CDR3. The CDR3: CASSASGSTYEQYF. As DNA, the CDR3 is TGTGCCAGCAGCGCCTCGGGATCAACCTACGAGCAGTACTTC.

The rearrangement links TRBV3-1 (or the pseudogene TRBV3-2) to TRBJ2-7; 11 bases fit TRBD2. The germline V gene encodes CDR1 LGHDT and CDR2 YNNKEL (reference sequence). The CDR3 totals 17 residues. J gave up 6 bases and V 4 bases, and 14 bases lay outside the gene matches. CDR3 nucleotides: TGTGCCAGCAGCCCCACCTTTAGCGGGAGGGTACGAGGCGAGCAGTACTTC. Amino acid sequence: CASSPTFSGRVRGEQYF.

The chain carries TRBV18 and TRBJ1-3, with D tentatively TRBD1 (6 bases). Germline CDR1 KGHSH, CDR2 LQKENI. This CDR3 region has 16 residues. V was clipped by 4 bases and J by 4 bases, with 17 bases between them. In DNA, the CDR3 is TGTGCCAGCTCACTCATACCGGCAGGGGCAGGAAACACCATATATTTT. Translation: CASSLIPAGAGNTIYF.

This clone was counted a single time. This chain links TRBV19 with TRBJ1-1; no firm D call. Trimming removed 5 bases from V and 1 base from J, with 14 bases in between. Germline values: CDR1 LNHDA, CDR2 SQIVND (reference sequence). The CDR3 contains 15 residues. The CDR3 spells CASSVSTVGNTEAFF. The CDR3, as DNA: TGTGCCAGTAGTGTCTCCACGGTTGGGAACACTGAAGCTTTCTTT.

V gene TRBV18 combines with J gene TRBJ1-2; D remains ambiguous. The CDR3 is made up of 12 amino acids. CDR1 is KGHSH, CDR2 LQKENI, per germline. Trimming cost V 3 bases and J 6 bases, with 8 bases left between them. The CDR3 is CASSPVAHGYTF. The CDR3 nucleotides read TGTGCCAGCTCACCTGTGGCTCATGGCTACACCTTC.

This clone was recorded once. The rearrangement uses TRBV5-1 and TRBJ2-6; 10 nucleotides agree with TRBD1. Germline V gene sequence: CDR1 SGHRS, CDR2 YFSETQ. With V trimmed by 0 bases and J by 1 base, 7 bases remained unmatched. The length of the CDR3 is 19 residues. CDR3 coding DNA: TGCGCCAGCAGCTTGGGGACAGGGGGAAGTTTATCTGGGGCCAACGTCCTGACTTTC. This translates into CASSLGTGGSLSGANVLTF.

The V call is TRBV28, the J call TRBJ1-5, with D unclear. This CDR3 spans 13 amino acids. V lost 2 bases and J lost 7, with 9 bases in between. Germline V gene lookup returns CDR1 MDHEN and CDR2 SYDVKM. Here the CDR3 reads CASSLIWRQPQHF. The CDR3 DNA reads TGTGCCAGCAGTTTAATCTGGCGGCAGCCCCAGCATTTT.

The chain uses TRBV19 and TRBJ2-7, with D maybe TRBD1 (6 bases). Trimming took off 3 bases at V and 5 bases at J, with 20 bases between the two ends. Germline V lookup: CDR1 LNHDA, CDR2 SQIVND (reference sequence). The CDR3 loop spans 16 amino acids. As DNA, the CDR3 is TGTGCCAGTAGTATCCGGGTAACAGGGAGCGTAAACGAGCAGTACTTC. It specifies CASSIRVTGSVNEQYF.

This clone came up a few times. V is TRBV28 and J is TRBJ1-1; no clear D gene. This CDR3 has 13 amino acids. CDR1 and CDR2 from the germline V gene are MDHEN and SYDVKM. V lost 5 bases to trimming and J lost 8 bases, with 15 bases between them. The DNA for the CDR3 is TGTGCCAGCAGTATCATACCGGGATCGGAAGCTTTCTTT. It codes for CASSIIPGSEAFF.

This chain uses TRBV29-1 with TRBJ1-1, with 7 bases identical to TRBD1. Germline CDR1 is SQVTM and CDR2 is ANQGSEA. J gave up 4 bases and V 2 bases, and 10 bases lay outside the gene matches. The CDR3 spans 15 residues. The CDR3 loop reads CSVENQAGGTTEAFF. CDR3 sequence (DNA): TGCAGCGTTGAAAATCAGGCAGGGGGAACCACTGAAGCTTTCTTT.

The chain is built from TRBV7-6 and TRBJ1-1; D perhaps matches TRBD1 (5 bases). The CDR3 covers 15 residues. Germline values: CDR1 SGHVS, CDR2 FNYEAQ. Between the trimmed V and J ends, which lost 1 base and 8 bases, there was a span of 17 bases. The CDR3 spells CASSLEKGIQGEAFF. The CDR3 DNA is TGTGCCAGCAGCTTAGAGAAGGGCATTCAGGGAGAAGCTTTCTTT.

This clone has at least ten counts. The V call is TRBV27, the J call TRBJ2-2; 13 nucleotides match TRBD2. Germline CDR1 MNHEY, CDR2 SMNVEV (reference sequence). Trimming took 2 bases from V and 5 from J; bases not matched to a gene: 8. This CDR3 region has 18 residues. CDR3 sequence reads: CASSLERTSGRRTGELFF. In nucleotides, the CDR3 is TGTGCCAGCAGTTTAGAGAGGACTAGCGGGAGACGGACCGGGGAGCTGTTTTTT.

This clone is a singleton in its sample. The CDR3 DNA reads TGTGCCAGCAGTTCTCCGGGATCCAATCAGCCCCAGCATTTT. As protein: CASSSPGSNQPQHF. The chain carries TRBV6-6 and TRBJ1-5, with D unclear. The V and J ends lost 4 bases and 3 bases respectively, with 10 bases between them. This CDR3 has 14 residues. Looked up from germline, CDR1 is MNHNY and CDR2 is SVGAGI (reference sequence).

This rearrangement joins TRBV3-1 (or the pseudogene TRBV3-2) to TRBJ1-3, with a tentative D call TRBD1 (6 bases). V shed 6 bases and J shed 0 bases, with 12 bases lying between them. The germline gives CDR1 LGHDT, CDR2 YNNKEL (reference sequence). The CDR3 extends over 15 amino acids. The CDR3 nucleotides read TGTGCCAGCAGTCGTAGACAGGACTCTGGAAACACCATATATTTT. Its protein product is CASSRRQDSGNTIYF.

The rearrangement joins TRBV9 to TRBJ1-1; 9 bases fit TRBD1. V was clipped by 5 bases and J by 2 bases; unmatched bases: 13. Looked up from germline, CDR1 is SGDLS and CDR2 is YYNGEE. The CDR3 sequence is 17 residues long. CDR3 nucleotides: TGTGCCAGCAGACCCCATCCCTGGACAGGGGATAACACTGAAGCTTTCTTT. This translates into CASRPHPWTGDNTEAFF.

The chain recombines TRBV9 with TRBJ1-1, with a tentative D call TRBD1 (6 bases). Germline V gives CDR1 SGDLS, CDR2 YYNGEE. V lost 4 bases to trimming and J lost 7 bases, with 17 bases between them. The CDR3 covers 14 residues. The CDR3 loop reads CASSPHQGLSEAFF. The CDR3 DNA reads as TGTGCCAGCAGCCCACATCAGGGGTTGAGTGAAGCTTTCTTT.

The chain recombines TRBV7-9 with TRBJ1-1; TRBD1 matches at 7 bases. The V and J ends lost 5 bases and 8 bases, in that order; junction bases with no gene match: 5. Germline assignment: CDR1 SEHNR and CDR2 FQNEAQ (reference sequence). This CDR3 is built from 12 residues. The CDR3 sequence: CASSTSTGEAFF. CDR3 coding DNA: TGTGCCAGCAGCACCTCGACAGGGGAAGCTTTCTTT.

CDR3 amino acids: CASSPPGTEAFF. CDR3 sequence (DNA): TGTGCCAGCAGTCCTCCAGGGACTGAAGCTTTCTTT. The V gene is TRBV12-3 or TRBV12-4, the J gene TRBJ1-1, with D possibly being TRBD1 (5 bases). V shed 5 bases and J shed 5 bases, with 9 bases lying between them. CDR3 length equals 12 residues.

The rearrangement joins TRBV5-4 to TRBJ1-2; D might be TRBD1 (6 bases). In germline, CDR1 is SGHNT, CDR2 YYREEE (reference sequence). V was shortened by 4 bases and J by 1 base, with 8 bases between the two germline ends. This CDR3 spans 13 amino acids. The CDR3 DNA reads as TGTGCCAGCAGCCAGGACAGTAACTATGGCTACACCTTC. Translating it yields CASSQDSNYGYTF.

The J gene is TRBJ1-2, the V gene TRBV19; D uncertain. The CDR3 has 13 residues. The V and J ends lost 3 bases and 8 bases respectively, with 13 bases between them. Germline lookup yields CDR1 LNHDA and CDR2 SQIVND (reference sequence). CDR3 DNA sequence: TGTGCCAGTAGTATTGGAGAGGCGTACGGCTACACCTTC. Translating it yields CASSIGEAYGYTF.

J is TRBJ2-7 and V is TRBV28; D perhaps matches TRBD2 (6 bases). Germline-derived CDR1 and CDR2 are MDHEN and SYDVKM. The CDR3 totals 12 residues. Trimming removed 10 bases from V and 3 bases from J, with 13 bases in between. CDR3 residues: CATQGRGYEQYF. In DNA, the CDR3 is TGTGCCACCCAAGGGCGGGGCTACGAGCAGTACTTC.

The V gene is TRBV5-4, the J gene TRBJ1-6, with D possibly matching TRBD1 (6 bases). This CDR3 region has 16 residues. Between the trimmed V and J ends, which lost 5 bases and 10 bases, there was a span of 22 bases. The V gene's germline CDR1 is SGHNT and CDR2 YYREEE (reference sequence). Written as DNA, the CDR3 is TGTGCCAGCAGACAGAGTTTTGGGACAAGAGAATCACCCCTCCACTTT. It is translated as CASRQSFGTRESPLHF. Looking up the rest from reference TRBV5-4 and TRBJ1-6 gives the full variable domain: ETGVTQSPTHLIKTRGQQVTLRCSSQSGHNTVSWYQQALGQGPQFIFQYYREEENGRGNFPPRFSGLQFPNYSSELNVNALELDDSALYLCASRQSFGTRESPLHFGNGTRLTVT.